This entry lists 24 T cell receptor beta chains sequenced from one sample in a study of regulatory T cells in long-lasting Graves disease. Time point noted: newly diagnosed GD, antithyroid drugs for less than 3 months. Following extraction of RNA from PBMCs, that RNA was used to make the TCR library. Libraries of TCR beta came from iRepertoire HTBI primers plus Arm-PCR of CDR3 regions. TCRdb reprocessed the multiplex PCR reads via MiXCR and lists one record per CDR3 protein. The data hold around 450,000 distinct CDR3 sequences, with around 16% observed a single time. The sample also formed part of further work on T cells in Graves' hyperthyroidism and ophthalmopathy.

The sequenced sample was peripheral blood mononuclear cells (PBMCs), obtained at new diagnosis, from a patient treated with antithyroid drugs. The receptors were sampled from a woman aged 35 to 49 with Graves disease.

The genes are TRBV6-5 and TRBJ2-3; 9 bases line up with TRBD2. With 3 bases clipped from V and 0 bases from J, the junction kept 7 bases outside the gene matches. Germline-derived CDR1 and CDR2 are MNHEY and SVGAGI. The length of the CDR3 is 17 residues. The CDR3 is CASSYGNLAGSTDTQYF. In DNA, the CDR3 is TGTGCCAGCAGTTATGGTAACCTAGCGGGAAGCACAGATACGCAGTATTTT.

This clonotype has at least ten counts. This chain connects TRBV20-1 to TRBJ2-7; TRBD2 matches at 8 bases. There are 14 residues in the CDR3. Trimming took 5 bases from V and 3 from J; bases not matched to a gene: 9. Germline values: CDR1 DFQATT, CDR2 SNEGSKA (reference sequence). The CDR3 DNA sequence: TGCAGTGCTTCCCCTGGACTAGCCGGCTACGAGCAGTACTTC. It is translated as CSASPGLAGYEQYF.

This chain links TRBV10-3 with TRBJ2-2; D might be TRBD1 (6 bases). Germline V gives CDR1 ENHRY, CDR2 SYGVKD. The CDR3 is 14 residues long. V was clipped by 6 bases and J by 0 bases, with 8 bases between them. The CDR3 bases are TGTGCCATCAGACAGGGTACGAACACCGGGGAGCTGTTTTTT. Encoded protein: CAIRQGTNTGELFF.

This clonotype was recorded many times. The CDR3 nucleotides read TGTGCCAGCAGTTACTACATGGGACCGCGGGGCCAATTGGAGACCCAGTACTTC. Translating it yields CASSYYMGPRGQLETQYF. The chain has TRBV6-5 and TRBJ2-5; D is perhaps TRBD2 (6 bases). CDR3 length equals 18 residues. With 1 base removed from V and 5 bases from J, the gap between germline ends came to 23 bases. Germline V CDR1 and CDR2: MNHEY, SVGAGI.

The table lists this clonotype with a few counts. The J gene is TRBJ2-5, the V gene TRBV11-3, with D tentatively TRBD2 (7 bases). Per germline, CDR1 SGHNT and CDR2 YENEEA. Trimming removed 6 bases at V and 5 bases at J, with 13 bases between. This CDR3 is built from 13 residues. The CDR3 bases are TGTGCCAGCAGGGGAGGGGGGACCGAGACCCAGTACTTC. Translated: CASRGGGTETQYF.

Ten or more counts support this clonotype. The chain employs TRBV5-1 and TRBJ2-7; unclear D gene. The CDR3 loop spans 14 amino acids. Germline CDR1 and CDR2: SGHRS and YFSETQ. V lost 6 bases and J lost 0, with 13 bases in between. This CDR3 reads CASKNRADSYEQYF. Here the CDR3 DNA reads TGCGCCAGCAAGAACCGGGCCGACTCCTACGAGCAGTACTTC.

J is TRBJ2-1 and V is TRBV20-1, with D perhaps assigned TRBD1 or TRBD2 (5 bases each). Germline values: CDR1 DFQATT, CDR2 SNEGSKA (reference sequence). Trimming took 5 bases from V and 8 from J, leaving 19 bases between them. CDR3 length: 14 residues. The CDR3 reads CSAGRDRTFDEQFF. CDR3 DNA sequence: TGCAGTGCTGGGAGAGACAGAACTTTCGATGAGCAGTTCTTC.

This chain uses TRBV5-1 with TRBJ2-4, with D uncertain. This CDR3 spans 13 amino acids. Per germline, CDR1 SGHRS and CDR2 YFSETQ. Trimming left V 0 bases short and J 7 bases short, with 8 bases between. CDR3 residues: CASSLAGSNIQYF. In DNA, the CDR3 is TGCGCCAGCAGCTTGGCAGGATCGAACATTCAGTACTTC.

This clonotype was counted ten times or more. The chain joins TRBV29-1 to TRBJ2-7; possible D gene TRBD1, 5 bases. The germline CDR1 and CDR2 sequences are SQVTM and ANQGSEA. The germline V and J ends were trimmed by 4 bases and 2 bases, with 15 bases remaining between them. The CDR3 is 14 amino acids. The CDR3 sequence is CSVGSGGHPYEQYF. CDR3 bases: TGCAGCGTTGGGTCAGGCGGACACCCCTACGAGCAGTACTTC.

This clonotype was picked up many times. The CDR3 loop is CASSFGGGQETQYF. The CDR3 region has the DNA TGTGCCAGCAGTTTCGGCGGGGGCCAAGAGACCCAGTACTTC. The chain is built from TRBV28 and TRBJ2-5; TRBD2 matches 7 bases. The CDR3 is 14 amino acids. Per germline, CDR1 MDHEN and CDR2 SYDVKM. The V gene end was trimmed by 3 bases and the J gene end by 1 base; junction bases not matched to a gene: 2.

This clonotype was counted between two and nine times. The genes are TRBV28 and TRBJ1-2; the D is unclear. Looked up from germline, CDR1 is MDHEN and CDR2 is SYDVKM. This CDR3 spans 13 amino acids. Trimming removed 5 bases from V and 3 bases from J, with 10 bases in between. The CDR3 region is CASSEDYDYGYTF. The CDR3 DNA reads as TGTGCCAGCAGTGAGGACTACGACTATGGCTACACCTTC.

This clonotype was recorded a few times. The gene calls are TRBV3-1 and TRBJ1-1, with TRBD1 identical over 8 bases. There are 14 residues in the CDR3. The junction had 8 bases not matched to a gene; V was cut back by 10 bases and J by 1 base. Germline V lookup: CDR1 LGHDT, CDR2 YNNKEL (reference sequence). CDR3 residues: CATKTGASNTEAFF. The CDR3 nucleotides are TGTGCCACCAAGACAGGGGCCTCGAACACTGAAGCTTTCTTT. The full variable domain, in which reference TRBV3-1 and TRBJ1-1 provide the parts outside the CDR3, is DTAVSQTPKYLVTQMGNDKSIKCEQNLGHDTMYWYKQDSKKFLKIMFSYNNKELIINETVPNRFSPKSPDKAHLNLHINSLELGDSAVYFCATKTGASNTEAFFGQGTRLTVV.

Ten or more counts support this clonotype. The rearrangement links TRBV24-1 to TRBJ2-2; 7 bases are a match to TRBD1. Trimming removed 0 bases from V and 5 bases from J; junction bases left unmatched: 5. The CDR3 spans 16 residues. Germline assignment: CDR1 KGHDR and CDR2 SFDVKD. The CDR3 DNA reads as TGTGCCACCAGTGATTTGAGCAGGGGGAGTACCGGGGAGCTGTTTTTT. It codes for CATSDLSRGSTGELFF.

As regards this clonotype: This may come from a read error, since a much larger clone is one base off. The rearrangement links TRBV5-6 to TRBJ2-2; TRBD1 is a possible D gene (5 bases). Trimming removed 1 base from V and 9 bases from J, with 10 bases in between. CDR3 length: 13 amino acids. The germline V gene has CDR1 SGHDT and CDR2 YYEEEE. The CDR3 loop is CASSLWTPRELFF. DNA for the CDR3: TGTGCCAGCAGCTTGTGGACACCCCGGGAGCTGTTTTTT.

The chain carries TRBV7-9 and TRBJ2-1; the D gene is possibly TRBD1 (6 bases). The germline V gene encodes CDR1 SEHNR and CDR2 FQNEAQ (reference sequence). This CDR3 has 15 amino acids. V lost 5 bases, J lost 4 bases, and 15 bases lay in between. DNA for the CDR3: TGTGCCAGCAGCCCTCGGGACAACGGGTACAATGAGCAGTTCTTC. Translating gives CASSPRDNGYNEQFF.

This clonotype has just a few counts. The V call is TRBV9, the J call TRBJ1-2; D is uncertain. With 0 bases removed from V and 4 bases from J, the gap between germline ends came to 10 bases. The CDR3 loop spans 14 amino acids. Germline V lookup: CDR1 SGDLS, CDR2 YYNGEE. In DNA, the CDR3 is TGTGCCAGCAGCGTAGCCGACGGAACCTATGGCTACACCTTC. The encoded protein is CASSVADGTYGYTF.

This clonotype was observed at least ten times. The rearrangement links TRBV6-2 or TRBV6-3 to TRBJ2-5, with TRBD1 matching 9 bases. This CDR3 has 16 amino acids. From germline, CDR1 is MNHEY and CDR2 SVGEGT. J was trimmed by 1 base and V by 5 bases; bases with no gene match: 8. The CDR3 is CASSPGTGLLQETQYF. In nucleotides, the CDR3 is TGTGCCAGCAGTCCCGGGACAGGGCTCCTCCAAGAGACCCAGTACTTC.

This clonotype has ten or more counts. The chain has TRBV19 and TRBJ2-1; TRBD2 matches at 7 bases. CDR1 and CDR2 from the germline V gene are LNHDA and SQIVND (reference sequence). Trimming took 1 base from V and 7 from J; bases not matched to a gene: 7. This CDR3 is built from 15 residues. CDR3 in amino acids: CASSIALAVGNEQFF. The CDR3 bases are TGTGCCAGTAGTATAGCCCTAGCGGTGGGGAATGAGCAGTTCTTC.

Ten or more counts support this clonotype. The chain joins TRBV10-3 to TRBJ2-2; 8 bases are shared with TRBD2. After removal of 6 bases from V and 6 bases from J, the junction contained 9 bases not matched to a gene. Germline assignment: CDR1 ENHRY and CDR2 SYGVKD. The CDR3 has 15 amino acids. CDR3 protein: CAIRERESFPGELFF. DNA for the CDR3: TGTGCCATCAGGGAGCGGGAGAGTTTTCCCGGGGAGCTGTTTTTT.

The table lists this clonotype with a few counts. The V and J genes are TRBV2 and TRBJ2-3; TRBD2 aligns across 9 bases. Unmatched junction bases numbered 12, after V lost 5 bases and J lost 3 bases. The CDR3 sequence is 17 residues long. Germline values: CDR1 SNHLY, CDR2 FYNNEI. CDR3 nucleotide sequence: TGTGCCAGCAGTTACCAGGGCGGGAGGGCCACGACAGATACGCAGTATTTT. Translation gives CASSYQGGRATTDTQYF.

This clonotype was recorded at least ten times. V is TRBV28 and J is TRBJ2-7, with TRBD1 matching 7 bases. With V trimmed by 2 bases and J by 2 bases, 3 bases remained unmatched. The CDR3 is made up of 14 amino acids. The V gene's germline CDR1 is MDHEN and CDR2 SYDVKM. CDR3 protein: CASSLGGQPYEQYF. CDR3 bases: TGTGCCAGCAGTTTAGGGGGACAGCCCTACGAGCAGTACTTC.

The chain carries TRBV3-1 and TRBJ1-1; D is ambiguous. This CDR3 comprises 16 residues. Trimming left V 1 base short and J 6 bases short, with 18 bases between. The germline gives CDR1 LGHDT, CDR2 YNNKEL (reference sequence). CDR3 DNA sequence: TGTGCCAGCAGCCAAGGTCAGTCGGGTGGAAAAGCTGAAGCTTTCTTT. This gives the protein CASSQGQSGGKAEAFF.

This clonotype was detected many times. The junction differs from germline at one of its ends, possibly a read error. J is TRBJ2-3 and V is TRBV18; 11 bases are a match to TRBD2. The CDR3 loop spans 17 amino acids. The germline CDR1 and CDR2 sequences are KGHSH and LQKENI. The CDR3 bases are TGTGCCAGCTCATCCACCGGGACAGCAATGGGACTAGCGGAGGATGATTTT. Translating gives CASSSTGTAMGLAEDDF.

The chain employs TRBV19 and TRBJ2-7; a possible D gene is TRBD1 (6 bases). The J call is doubtful: the DNA matches TRBJ1-2 better. CDR3 size: 15 residues. The germline V gene encodes CDR1 LNHDA and CDR2 SQIVND (reference sequence). This CDR3 reads CASKDDPTGNYGYTF. CDR3 DNA: TGTGCCAGTAAAGACGACCCGACAGGCAACTATGGCTACACCTTC.